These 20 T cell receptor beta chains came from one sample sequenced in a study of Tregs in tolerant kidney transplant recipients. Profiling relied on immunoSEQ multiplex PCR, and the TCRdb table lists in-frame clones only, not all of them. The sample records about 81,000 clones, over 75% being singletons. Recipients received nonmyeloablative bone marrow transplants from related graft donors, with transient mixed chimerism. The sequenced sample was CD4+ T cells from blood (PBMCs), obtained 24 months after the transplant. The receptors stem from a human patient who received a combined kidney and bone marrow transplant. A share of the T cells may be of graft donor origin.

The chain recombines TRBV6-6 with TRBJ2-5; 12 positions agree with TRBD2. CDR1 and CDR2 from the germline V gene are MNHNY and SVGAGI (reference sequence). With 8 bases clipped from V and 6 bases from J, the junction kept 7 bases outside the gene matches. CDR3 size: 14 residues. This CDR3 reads CASERTSGKQTQYF. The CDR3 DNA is TGTGCCAGCGAGAGGACTAGCGGGAAACAGACCCAGTACTTC.

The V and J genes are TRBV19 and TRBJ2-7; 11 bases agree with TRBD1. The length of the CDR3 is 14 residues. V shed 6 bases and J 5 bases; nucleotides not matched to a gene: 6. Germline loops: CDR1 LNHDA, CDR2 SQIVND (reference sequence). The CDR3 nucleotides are TGTGCCAGTAGCACTCCGGGACAGGGGGACGAGCAGTACTTC. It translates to CASSTPGQGDEQYF. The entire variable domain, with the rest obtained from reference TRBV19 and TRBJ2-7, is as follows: DGGITQSPKYLFRKEGQNVTLSCEQNLNHDAMYWYRQDPGQGLRLIYYSQIVNDFQKGDIAEGYSVSREKKESFPLTVTSAQKNPTAFYLCASSTPGQGDEQYFGPGTRLTVT.

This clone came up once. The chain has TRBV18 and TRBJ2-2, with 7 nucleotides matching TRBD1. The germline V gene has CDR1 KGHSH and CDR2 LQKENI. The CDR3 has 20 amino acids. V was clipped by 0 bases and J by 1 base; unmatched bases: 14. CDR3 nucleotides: TGTGCCAGCTCACCACCGAATCGACGCTTAGGACAGGAGAACACCGGGGAGCTGTTTTTT. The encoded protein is CASSPPNRRLGQENTGELFF.

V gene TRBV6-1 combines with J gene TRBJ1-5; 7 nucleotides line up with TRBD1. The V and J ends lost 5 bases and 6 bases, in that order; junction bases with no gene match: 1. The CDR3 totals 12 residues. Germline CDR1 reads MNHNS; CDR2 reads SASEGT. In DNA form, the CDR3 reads TGTGCCAGCAGTCGACAGGGTCAGCCCCAGCATTTT. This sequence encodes CASSRQGQPQHF.

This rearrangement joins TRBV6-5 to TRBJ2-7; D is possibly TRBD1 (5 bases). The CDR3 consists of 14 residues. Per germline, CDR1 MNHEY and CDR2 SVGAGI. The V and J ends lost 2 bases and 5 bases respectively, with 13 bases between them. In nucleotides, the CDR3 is TGTGCCAGCAGTTACGGTCGGCAGGGTGACGAGCAGTACTTC. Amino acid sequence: CASSYGRQGDEQYF.

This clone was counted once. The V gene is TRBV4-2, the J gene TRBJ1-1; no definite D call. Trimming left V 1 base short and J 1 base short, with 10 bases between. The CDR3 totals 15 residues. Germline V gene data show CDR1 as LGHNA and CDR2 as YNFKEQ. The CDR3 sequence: CASSQGELSNTEAFF. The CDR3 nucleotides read TGTGCCAGCAGCCAAGGAGAACTATCGAACACTGAAGCTTTCTTT.

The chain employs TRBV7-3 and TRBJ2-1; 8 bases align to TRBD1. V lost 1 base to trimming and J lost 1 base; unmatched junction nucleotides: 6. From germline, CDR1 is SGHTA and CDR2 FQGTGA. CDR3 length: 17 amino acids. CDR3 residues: CASSLRPGTGSYNEQFF. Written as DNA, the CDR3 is TGTGCCAGCAGCTTAAGGCCCGGGACAGGTTCCTACAATGAGCAGTTCTTC.

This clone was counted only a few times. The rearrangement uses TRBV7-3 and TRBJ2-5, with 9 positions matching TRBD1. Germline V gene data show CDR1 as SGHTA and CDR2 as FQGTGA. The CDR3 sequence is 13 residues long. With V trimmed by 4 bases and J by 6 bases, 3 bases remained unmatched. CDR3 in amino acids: CASSSGTGKTQYF. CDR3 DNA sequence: TGTGCCAGCAGCTCCGGGACAGGGAAGACCCAGTACTTC.

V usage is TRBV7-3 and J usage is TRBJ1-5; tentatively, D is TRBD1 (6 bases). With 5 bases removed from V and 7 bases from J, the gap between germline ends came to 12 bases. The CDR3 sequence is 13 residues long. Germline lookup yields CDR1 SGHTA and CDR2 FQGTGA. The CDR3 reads CASSEGGGQPQHF. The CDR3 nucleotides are TGTGCCAGCAGCGAGGGGGGGGGACAGCCCCAGCATTTT. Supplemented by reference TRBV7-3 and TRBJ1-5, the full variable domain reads GAGVSQTPSNKVTEKGKYVELRCDPISGHTALYWYRQSLGQGPEFLIYFQGTGAADDSGLPNDRFFAVRPEGSVSTLKIQRTERGDSAVYLCASSEGGGQPQHFGDGTRLSIL.

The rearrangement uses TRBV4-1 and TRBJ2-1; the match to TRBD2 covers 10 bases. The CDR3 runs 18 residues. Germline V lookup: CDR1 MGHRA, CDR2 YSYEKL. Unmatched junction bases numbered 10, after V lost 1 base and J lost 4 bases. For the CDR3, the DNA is TGCGCCAGCAGCCAAGGTTTAGCGGGAGGCCGAAAATACAATGAGCAGTTCTTC. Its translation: CASSQGLAGGRKYNEQFF.

In DNA, the CDR3 is TGTGCCAGCTCACCTAAGACTGGAAAAGAGACCCAGTACTTC. It encodes CASSPKTGKETQYF. The J gene is TRBJ2-5, the V gene TRBV18; no clear D gene. The CDR3 runs 14 residues. Germline V gives CDR1 KGHSH, CDR2 LQKENI. Trimming stripped 3 bases from V and 3 bases from J, with 11 bases between.

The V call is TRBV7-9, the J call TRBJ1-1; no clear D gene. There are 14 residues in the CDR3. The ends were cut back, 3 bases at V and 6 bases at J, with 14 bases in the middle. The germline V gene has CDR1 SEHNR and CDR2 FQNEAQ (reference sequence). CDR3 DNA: TGTGCCAGCAGCTTTCGTCGAGATCAGGCTGAAGCTTTCTTT. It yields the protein CASSFRRDQAEAFF.

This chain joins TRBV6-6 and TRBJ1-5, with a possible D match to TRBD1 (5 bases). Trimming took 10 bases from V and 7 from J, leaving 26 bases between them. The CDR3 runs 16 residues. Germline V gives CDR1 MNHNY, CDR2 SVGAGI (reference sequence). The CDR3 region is CATTNGGRETKQPQHF. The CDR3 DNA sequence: TGTGCCACAACCAATGGGGGGAGGGAGACCAAGCAGCCCCAGCATTTT.

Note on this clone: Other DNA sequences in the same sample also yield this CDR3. The CDR3 nucleotides read TGTGCCAGCAGTTATGGACAGGCGAATTCACCCCTCCACTTT. Protein product: CASSYGQANSPLHF. The chain joins TRBV6-6 to TRBJ1-6; 7 bases align to TRBD1. Germline values: CDR1 MNHNY, CDR2 SVGAGI (reference sequence). The CDR3 totals 14 residues. The V and J ends lost 3 bases and 7 bases, in that order; junction bases with no gene match: 3.

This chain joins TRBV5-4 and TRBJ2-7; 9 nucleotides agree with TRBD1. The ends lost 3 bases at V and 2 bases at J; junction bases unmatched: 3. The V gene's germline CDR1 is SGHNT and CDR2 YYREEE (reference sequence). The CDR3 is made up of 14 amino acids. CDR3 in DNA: TGTGCCAGCAGCTCCGGACAGGGGCCCTACGAGCAGTACTTC. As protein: CASSSGQGPYEQYF.

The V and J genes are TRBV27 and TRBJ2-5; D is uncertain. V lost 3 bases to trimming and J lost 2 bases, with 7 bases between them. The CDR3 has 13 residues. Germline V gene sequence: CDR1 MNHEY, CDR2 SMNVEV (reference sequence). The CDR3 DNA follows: TGTGCCAGCAGTTTTCGGCGGCAAGAGACCCAGTACTTC. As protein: CASSFRRQETQYF.

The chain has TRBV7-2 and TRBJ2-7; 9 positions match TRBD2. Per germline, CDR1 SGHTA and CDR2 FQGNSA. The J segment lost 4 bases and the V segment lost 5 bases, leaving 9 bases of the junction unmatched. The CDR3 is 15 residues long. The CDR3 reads CASSVDPSGVYEQYF. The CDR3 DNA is TGTGCCAGCAGCGTTGATCCTAGCGGGGTTTACGAGCAGTACTTC.

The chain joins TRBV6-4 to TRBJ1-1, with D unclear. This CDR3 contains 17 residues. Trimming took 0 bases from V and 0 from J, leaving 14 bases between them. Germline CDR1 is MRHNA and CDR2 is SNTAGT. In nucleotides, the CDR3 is TGTGCCAGCAGTGACTCGAAAATCGTAGAAATGAACACTGAAGCTTTCTTT. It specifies CASSDSKIVEMNTEAFF.

In DNA form, the CDR3 reads TGTGCCAGCAGCGTAAGTACAGGGGAGCCCTCCTACGAGCAGTACTTC. It specifies CASSVSTGEPSYEQYF. This chain links TRBV9 with TRBJ2-7, with TRBD1 matching over 7 bases. V trimming: 1 base; J trimming: 0 bases; junction bases outside the gene matches: 7. Germline assignment: CDR1 SGDLS and CDR2 YYNGEE. The length of the CDR3 is 16 residues.

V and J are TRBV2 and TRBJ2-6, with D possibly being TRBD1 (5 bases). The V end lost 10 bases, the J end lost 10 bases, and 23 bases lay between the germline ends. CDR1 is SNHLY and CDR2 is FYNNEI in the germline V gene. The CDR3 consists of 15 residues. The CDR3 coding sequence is TGTGCCACCCAGGACCCCCGGGCAGGGTATAACGTCCTGACTTTC. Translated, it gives CATQDPRAGYNVLTF. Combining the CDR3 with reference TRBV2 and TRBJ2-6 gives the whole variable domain EPEVTQTPSHQVTQMGQEVILRCVPISNHLYFYWYRQILGQKVEFLVSFYNNEISEKSEIFDDQFSVERPDGSNFTLKIRSTKLEDSAMYFCATQDPRAGYNVLTFGAGSRLTVL.